The following is a T cell receptor (beta chain) sequence with its context. Its antigen is still unknown. V shed 3 bases and J shed 4 bases, with 10 bases lying between them. The CDR3 extends over 13 amino acids. Germline CDR1 PRHDT, CDR2 FYEKMQ (reference sequence). The entry originates in a study of OX40 agonist ivuxolimab in advanced cancers. TCRdb's copy holds only in-frame clones and misses some; the assay was immunoSEQ multiplex PCR. The sample lists approximately 76,000 clones; roughly 85% were seen once. Blood got drawn at baseline, again on cycle 4 day 1, and then on cycle 7 day 1. Notes on the study in general: Antigen specificity remained undetermined for the expanded peripheral T cells. Expanded clones were, on average, more numerous in CD8+ T cells than in CD4+. With doses of 0.1 to 3.0 mg/kg, CD4+ and CD8+ blood T cells had undergone clonal expansion by week 6.

The material was CD4+ or CD8+ T cells sorted from blood, obtained in a trial of the OX40 agonist ivuxolimab. This TCR was sampled from an adult with an advanced solid tumor such as melanoma, head and neck, liver or kidney cancer. The J gene is TRBJ2-7, the V gene TRBV13; D unresolved. CDR3 sequence: CASSFNARYEQYF. Written as DNA, the CDR3 is TGTGCCAGCAGCTTTAACGCTAGGTACGAGCAGTACTTC.